This TCR beta chain stems from a study of esophageal squamous cell carcinoma under preoperative chemotherapy. Whole-study context: Samples included peripheral blood T cells as well as tumor-infiltrating lymphocytes. Regarding the study as a whole: Chemotherapy was followed by significantly higher TCR diversity in peripheral T cells only, not tumor-infiltrating lymphocytes. After treatment, tumor-infiltrating lymphocytes apparently came partly from blood T cells.

This clonotype was found a few times. What it binds is unknown. Germline V gene lookup returns CDR1 SGHAT and CDR2 FQNNGV. The CDR3 extends over 15 amino acids. The V gene end was trimmed by 5 bases and the J gene end by 2 bases; junction bases not matched to a gene: 8. Time point of the sample: after preoperative PTX-NDP chemotherapy. TCRdb itself ran the PCR reads through MiXCR, one entry per CDR3 protein. Of 1,500 or so distinct CDR3 sequences in the sample, about 29% are singletons; the top ten hold about 25%. The sequence derives from a human donor with esophageal squamous cell carcinoma. The donor label of this sample is uncertain. The chain combines TRBV11-2 with TRBJ2-5; 7 nucleotides match TRBD2. Sampling was done from a patient given preoperative chemotherapy. The CDR3, as DNA: TGTGCCAGCAGCCCTCTAGCGGACGGACAAGAGACCCAGTACTTC. This encodes CASSPLADGQETQYF.